The 14 T cell receptor beta chains listed next were all sequenced from one sample in a study of shared clonotypes between healthy human individuals. Sequenced by immunoSEQ multiplex PCR; TCRdb stores in-frame clones only, minus some. The data show some 2.4 million clones, roughly 93% seen once. The sequenced sample was naive CD4+ T cells from PBMCs. Subset defined: CD45RA+ positively selected. The receptors stem from a man aged 18 to 35 in good health. Some clones in this sample may be carry-over from other donors' samples.

This chain uses TRBV5-1 with TRBJ2-5; 10 bases line up with TRBD1. V dropped 4 bases and J dropped 4; count of bases not matched to a gene: 7. The germline CDR1 and CDR2 sequences are SGHRS and YFSETQ. This CDR3 contains 15 residues. In nucleotides, the CDR3 is TGCGCCAGCAGCCTGACAGGGGGCGCGGGAGAGACCCAGTACTTC. Translation: CASSLTGGAGETQYF.

J is TRBJ2-4 and V is TRBV2; 8 positions agree with TRBD2. Unmatched junction bases numbered 11, after V lost 6 bases and J lost 1 base. Looked up from germline, CDR1 is SNHLY and CDR2 is FYNNEI. The CDR3 contains 17 residues. The CDR3 here is CASRGTSGGRAKNIQYF. The CDR3 coding sequence is TGTGCCAGCAGAGGCACTTCTGGCGGGAGGGCCAAAAACATTCAGTACTTC.

The chain carries TRBV7-7 and TRBJ2-1; 7 bases are shared with TRBD1. Trimming removed 0 bases from V and 2 bases from J; junction bases left unmatched: 13. The germline V gene encodes CDR1 SSHAT and CDR2 FNYEAQ (reference sequence). The CDR3 consists of 19 residues. In nucleotides, the CDR3 is TGTGCCAGCAGCTTAGCAGGGGGCGCGGGTCGAAGTACCTACAATGAGCAGTTCTTC. Translation: CASSLAGGAGRSTYNEQFF.

This chain connects TRBV28 to TRBJ2-3, with D unresolved. The CDR3 totals 14 residues. The V and J ends lost 2 bases and 9 bases respectively, with 15 bases between them. Per the germline V gene, CDR1 is MDHEN and CDR2 is SYDVKM. The CDR3 reads CASSLTPHQATQYF. CDR3 nucleotide sequence: TGTGCCAGCAGTTTAACCCCTCATCAGGCCACGCAGTATTTT.

The gene calls are TRBV12-5 and TRBJ2-5; the D gene is possibly TRBD2 (5 bases). V was pared by 5 bases and J by 10 bases, with 11 bases between. Germline lookup yields CDR1 LGHNT and CDR2 FRNRAP. CDR3 size: 11 residues. The CDR3 DNA reads as TGTGCTAGTGGTCTCCGGGGTTACCAGTACTTC. As protein: CASGLRGYQYF.

This chain connects TRBV4-3 to TRBJ1-3, with a possible D match to TRBD1 (5 bases). Germline assignment: CDR1 LGHNA and CDR2 YSLEER. The CDR3 is 15 amino acids. V was pared by 4 bases and J by 0 bases, with 10 bases between. The CDR3, as DNA: TGCGCCAGCAGCCGCGTAGGGACCTCTGGAAACACCATATATTTT. This gives the protein CASSRVGTSGNTIYF.

This clone was counted between two and nine times. The chain couples TRBV19 to TRBJ1-2; D not resolved. V lost 5 bases, J lost 2 bases, and 9 bases lay in between. The CDR3 length is 13 residues. CDR1 is LNHDA, CDR2 SQIVND, per germline (reference sequence). CDR3 DNA: TGTGCCAGTAGTGACACCCTAAACTATGGCTACACCTTC. Protein product: CASSDTLNYGYTF.

The gene calls are TRBV19 and TRBJ2-1, with D unresolved. Germline CDR1 reads LNHDA; CDR2 reads SQIVND (reference sequence). The CDR3 has 16 amino acids. Trimming pared 6 bases from V and 0 bases from J, leaving 15 bases between. CDR3 nucleotide sequence: TGTGCCAGTAGACAACAAGGGTCCAGCTCCTACAATGAGCAGTTCTTC. Encoded protein: CASRQQGSSSYNEQFF.

The V and J genes are TRBV2 and TRBJ2-3; 8 nucleotides agree with TRBD2. The trim removed 10 bases at V and 3 bases at J, leaving 15 bases unmatched. This CDR3 spans 16 amino acids. Germline CDR1 and CDR2: SNHLY and FYNNEI. CDR3 nucleotide sequence: TGTGCCACCCAGAAGCTAGCGGGTCCCTTGACAGATACGCAGTATTTT. Its protein product is CATQKLAGPLTDTQYF.

The chain combines TRBV18 with TRBJ1-2; 7 positions match TRBD1. Germline CDR1 reads KGHSH; CDR2 reads LQKENI. The CDR3 is 15 amino acids. V lost 1 base and J lost 1; bases outside the gene matches: 3. The CDR3 DNA reads TGTGCCAGCTCACCACGGCAGGGGGTTAACTATGGCTACACCTTC. Its translation is CASSPRQGVNYGYTF.

J is TRBJ1-4 and V is TRBV30; 7 bases align to TRBD1. The junction had 4 bases not matched to a gene; V was cut back by 1 base and J by 8 bases. Germline CDR1 is GTSNPN and CDR2 is SVGIG (reference sequence). This CDR3 region has 13 residues. In DNA, the CDR3 is TGTGCCTGGAGTGAGACAGGGAACGAAAAACTGTTTTTT. Amino acids: CAWSETGNEKLFF.

The genes are TRBV2 and TRBJ1-1, with TRBD1 as a possible D gene (5 bases). Germline V lookup: CDR1 SNHLY, CDR2 FYNNEI. CDR3 size: 15 residues. With 7 bases removed from V and 1 base from J, the gap between germline ends came to 16 bases. The DNA for the CDR3 is TGTGCCAGCACCGATACAGGAGCGAAGAACACTGAAGCTTTCTTT. It codes for CASTDTGAKNTEAFF. Variable domain in full (rest from reference TRBV2 and TRBJ1-1): EPEVTQTPSHQVTQMGQEVILRCVPISNHLYFYWYRQILGQKVEFLVSFYNNEISEKSEIFDDQFSVERPDGSNFTLKIRSTKLEDSAMYFCASTDTGAKNTEAFFGQGTRLTVV.

The chain employs TRBV18 and TRBJ1-5; 9 bases are a match to TRBD1. Per the germline V gene, CDR1 is KGHSH and CDR2 is LQKENI. The CDR3 consists of 17 residues. J lost 6 bases, V lost 5 bases, and 14 bases had no gene match. The CDR3 spells CASSSLGTGTGSQPQHF. CDR3 DNA sequence: TGTGCCAGCTCATCACTCGGTACGGGGACAGGGAGTCAGCCCCAGCATTTT.

The chain is built from TRBV7-3 and TRBJ2-7; D gene ambiguous. CDR3 size: 15 residues. Germline V gene data show CDR1 as SGHTA and CDR2 as FQGTGA. V was cut by 1 base and J by 6 bases, with 16 bases left in between. The chain's CDR3 is CASSLNYRPPSEQYF. CDR3 nucleotide sequence: TGTGCCAGCAGCTTAAATTACCGTCCACCATCCGAGCAGTACTTC.